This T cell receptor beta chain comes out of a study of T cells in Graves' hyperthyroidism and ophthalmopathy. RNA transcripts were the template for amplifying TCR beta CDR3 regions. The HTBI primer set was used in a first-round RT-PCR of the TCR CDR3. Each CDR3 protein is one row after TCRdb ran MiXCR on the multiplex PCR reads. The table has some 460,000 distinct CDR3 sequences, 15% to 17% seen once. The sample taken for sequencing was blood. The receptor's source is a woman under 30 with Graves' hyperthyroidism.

Here the CDR3 DNA reads TGTGCCAGCAGCTTGGCGAAGTCTAGCGGGAGACGGGACTACAATGAGCAGTTCTTC. Encoded protein: CASSLAKSSGRRDYNEQFF. J is TRBJ2-1 and V is TRBV5-6; 10 bases line up with TRBD2. Trimming cost V 0 bases and J 3 bases; bases outside gene matches: 12. This CDR3 region has 19 residues. Germline loops: CDR1 SGHDT, CDR2 YYEEEE.